These T cell receptor beta chains were read from a single sample in a study of monozygotic twins with inflammatory bowel disease. TCRdb reprocessed the 5' RACE reads, keeping one entry per CDR3 protein, no DNA. The listing records around 380,000 distinct CDR3 sequences. Sequenced sample: blood. The receptors come from a human donor with ulcerative colitis or Crohn's disease, or a healthy co-twin of an affected twin (not recorded which). CDR3s include the opening cysteine and the closing phenylalanine or tryptophan.

v_call: TRBV6-1
j_call: TRBJ1-6
cdr3_aa: CASSPGSSYNSPLHF

v_call: TRBV19
j_call: TRBJ2-7
cdr3_aa: CASSLSRGLAGGTYEQYF

v_call: TRBV4-2
j_call: TRBJ2-2
cdr3_aa: CASSQDVLAGNTGELFF

v_call: TRBV10-3
j_call: TRBJ2-7
cdr3_aa: CAISASGGYEQYF

v_call: TRBV12-3/TRBV12-4
j_call: TRBJ2-6
cdr3_aa: CASITGSDSGANVLTF

v_call: TRBV27
j_call: TRBJ2-2
cdr3_aa: CASSLSTTGTGELFF

v_call: TRBV7-9
j_call: TRBJ1-4
cdr3_aa: CAGGGFTTNEKLFF

v_call: TRBV28
j_call: TRBJ2-7
cdr3_aa: CASNGAMREGAARSAYEQYF

v_call: TRBV19
j_call: TRBJ2-1
cdr3_aa: CASSIVTGGADEQFF

v_call: TRBV7-2
j_call: TRBJ2-3
cdr3_aa: CASSLALATSTDTQYF

v_call: TRBV7-2
j_call: TRBJ1-5
cdr3_aa: CASSLRGTGNQPQHF

v_call: TRBV6-6
j_call: TRBJ1-2
cdr3_aa: CASSARYGYTF

v_call: TRBV28
j_call: TRBJ2-1
cdr3_aa: CASRFSRAGDYNEQFF

v_call: TRBV20-1
j_call: TRBJ2-3
cdr3_aa: CSARDRTRPSTDTQYF

v_call: TRBV5-1
j_call: TRBJ2-1
cdr3_aa: CASSPRGREGEQFF